A selection of T cell receptor beta chains follows, all from one sample in a study of follicular helper T cells after annual influenza vaccination. Libraries were prepared by immunoSEQ multiplex PCR; TCRdb keeps only in-frame clonotypes and omits some of them. The sample has roughly 4,200 clones, approximately 82% seen once. The starting material was CXCR5+ CD38- circulating T follicular helper cells from blood, obtained 7 days after influenza vaccination. These receptors all stem from an adult who received the influenza vaccine. The CDR3 runs from the conserved cysteine through the conserved F or W.

j_call,v_call,cdr3_length,cdr3_aa
TRBJ2-5,TRBV5-6,15,CASSSRGTLQETQYF
TRBJ1-1,TRBV6-5,13,CAIVNSRNTEAFF
TRBJ2-6,TRBV29-1,16,CSVVLGGSIGANVLTF
TRBJ2-3,TRBV6-1,13,CASSEQGTDTQYF
TRBJ2-1,TRBV18,12,CASGGQGDEQFF
TRBJ2-1,TRBV9,15,CASSVGGQGVYEQFF
TRBJ2-3,TRBV6-6,15,CASSYSGSSTDTQYF
TRBJ2-3,TRBV11-3,12,CASSLSGDTQYF
TRBJ2-7,TRBV6-5,13,CASRGQGAYEQYF
TRBJ2-7,TRBV5-1,15,CASSSRGQGNYEQYF
TRBJ1-5,TRBV18,15,CASSPWGGPDQPQHF
TRBJ1-2,TRBV4-3,15,CASSQDPGGAGGYTF
TRBJ2-5,TRBV4-1,17,CASSQDSLAGRGETQYF
TRBJ2-1,TRBV21-1,13,CASSNGRGAEQFF
TRBJ1-3,TRBV7-9,15,CASSLTLGAGNTIYF
TRBJ2-7,TRBV9,15,CASSPTGTGGYEQYF
TRBJ2-2,TRBV10-1,15,CASSSTGGYTGELFF
TRBJ1-4,TRBV19,12,CASSILKEKLFF
TRBJ2-1,TRBV28,11,CASRSHNEQFF
TRBJ2-3,TRBV7-2,16,CASSTRLAGGVDTQYF
TRBJ2-2,TRBV6-1,15,CASAPTGGRTGELFF
TRBJ2-1,TRBV2,13,CASGIQIHNEQFF
TRBJ2-3,TRBV6-1,15,CASVNSGSNSDTQYF
TRBJ2-7,TRBV5-6,12,CASSLPRGEQYF
TRBJ2-3,TRBV28,15,CASSPSTGSTDTQYF
TRBJ2-3,TRBV5-1,15,CASSLPTASTDTQYF
TRBJ1-2,TRBV28,13,CASSYGGLDGYTF
TRBJ1-1,TRBV6-6,13,CASRPGQNTEAFF
TRBJ2-3,TRBV7-8,17,CASSLDSSGGYTDTQYF
TRBJ1-4,TRBV7-2,15,CASSLRRGGSEKLFF